This paragraph covers one T cell receptor (beta chain) sequence. The antigen is undetermined. This sample was included in a study of OX40 agonist ivuxolimab in advanced cancers. About the research overall: Patients achieving partial responses numbered three: one hepatocellular carcinoma case and two cutaneous melanoma cases. Study findings and constraints: At 0.1 to 3.0 mg/kg and by week 6, clonal expansion occurred in CD4+ and CD8+ blood T cells. Expanded clones were, on average, more numerous in CD8+ T cells than in CD4+.

V was pared by 5 bases and J by 1 base, with 7 bases between. The V gene's germline CDR1 is SGHTA and CDR2 FQGNSA. This CDR3 comprises 13 residues. Libraries were prepared by immunoSEQ multiplex PCR; TCRdb keeps only in-frame clonotypes and omits some of them. In the table there are 75,000 to 95,000 clones, roughly 85% of which are singletons. The chain uses TRBV7-2 and TRBJ2-3, with a possible D match to TRBD1 (6 bases). The sequence was collected from an adult with an advanced solid tumor such as melanoma, head and neck, liver or kidney cancer. Sequencing used CD4+ or CD8+ T cells sorted from blood, obtained in a trial of the OX40 agonist ivuxolimab. CDR3 in DNA: TGTGCCAGCAGCAACAGGGGCACAGATACGCAGTATTTT. Translated: CASSNRGTDTQYF.